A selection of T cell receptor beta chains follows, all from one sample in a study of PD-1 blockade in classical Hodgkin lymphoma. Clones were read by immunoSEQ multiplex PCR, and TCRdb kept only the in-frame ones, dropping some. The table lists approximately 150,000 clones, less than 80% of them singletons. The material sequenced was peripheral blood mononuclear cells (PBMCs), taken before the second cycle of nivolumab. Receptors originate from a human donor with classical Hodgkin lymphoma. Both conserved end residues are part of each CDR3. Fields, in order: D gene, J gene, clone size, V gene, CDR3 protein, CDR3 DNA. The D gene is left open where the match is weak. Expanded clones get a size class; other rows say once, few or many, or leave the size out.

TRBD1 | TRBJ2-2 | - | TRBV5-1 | CASGTGTVNTGELFF | TGCGCCAGCGGCACCGGGACAGTCAACACCGGGGAGCTGTTTTTT
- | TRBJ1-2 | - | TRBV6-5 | CASSYSSSGLVYTF | TGTGCCAGCAGTTACTCGAGTAGCGGTCTTGTCTACACCTTC
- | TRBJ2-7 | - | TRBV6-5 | CASSYGTPGTAYEQYF | TGTGCCAGCAGTTACGGGACCCCCGGGACCGCCTACGAGCAGTACTTC
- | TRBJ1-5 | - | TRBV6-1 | CASSEALTIYSNQPQHF | TGTGCCAGCAGTGAAGCGCTTACGATTTATAGCAATCAGCCCCAGCATTTT
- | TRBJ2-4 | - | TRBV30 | CAWTPGLPSTKNIQYF | TGTGCCTGGACCCCCGGACTCCCCTCAACCAAAAACATTCAGTACTTC
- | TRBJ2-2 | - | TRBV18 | CASSPTRRANTGELFF | TGTGCCAGCTCACCCACCCGACGGGCGAACACCGGGGAGCTGTTTTTT
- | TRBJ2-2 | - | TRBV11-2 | CASRVQGSTGELFF | TGTGCCAGCAGAGTGCAGGGATCCACCGGGGAGCTGTTTTTT
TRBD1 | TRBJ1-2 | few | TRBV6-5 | CASSPTGQAGYTF | TGTGCCAGCAGTCCGACAGGGCAGGCTGGCTACACCTTC
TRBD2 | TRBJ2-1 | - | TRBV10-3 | CAISKREYSYNEQFF | TGTGCCATCAGTAAGCGGGAGTATTCCTACAATGAGCAGTTCTTC
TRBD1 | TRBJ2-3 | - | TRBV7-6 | CASSLPWTGSDTQYF | TGTGCCAGCAGCTTACCCTGGACAGGATCAGATACGCAGTATTTT
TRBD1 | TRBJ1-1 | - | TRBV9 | CASSRQGADTEAFF | TGTGCCAGCAGCAGACAGGGGGCGGACACTGAAGCTTTCTTT
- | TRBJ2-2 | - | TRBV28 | CASSLWGGGSGELFF | TGTGCCAGCAGTTTATGGGGTGGGGGTTCCGGGGAGCTGTTTTTT
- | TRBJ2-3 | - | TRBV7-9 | CASSFGPDTQYF | TGTGCCAGCAGCTTTGGTCCAGATACGCAGTATTTT
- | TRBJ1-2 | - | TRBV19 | CASPDRDHNYGYTF | TGTGCCAGTCCAGATCGGGATCATAACTATGGCTACACCTTC
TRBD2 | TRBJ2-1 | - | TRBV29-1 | CSVDSGRAQFEQFF | TGCAGCGTGGATAGCGGGAGGGCTCAATTTGAGCAGTTCTTC
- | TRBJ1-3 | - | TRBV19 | CASSINPGASGNTIYF | TGTGCCAGTAGTATTAACCCGGGGGCATCTGGAAACACCATATATTTT
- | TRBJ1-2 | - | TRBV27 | CASRGTGSGGYTF | TGTGCCAGCAGGGGTACAGGGTCGGGAGGCTACACCTTC
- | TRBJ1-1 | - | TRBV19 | CASSPQGPAEAFF | TGTGCCAGTAGTCCTCAGGGTCCCGCTGAAGCTTTCTTT
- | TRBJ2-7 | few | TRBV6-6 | CASSYSDKTYEQYF | TGTGCCAGCAGTTACTCGGACAAAACCTACGAGCAGTACTTC
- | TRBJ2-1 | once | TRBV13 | CASSSAPFYNEQFF | TGTGCCAGCAGCTCCGCACCCTTCTACAATGAGCAGTTCTTC
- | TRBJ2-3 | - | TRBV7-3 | CASSFGTSTDTQYF | TGTGCCAGCAGCTTCGGGACTAGCACAGATACGCAGTATTTT
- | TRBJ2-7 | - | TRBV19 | CASSLREGGLVRKAQYF | TGTGCCAGTAGCCTCAGAGAGGGGGGCCTTGTCCGGAAGGCGCAGTACTTC
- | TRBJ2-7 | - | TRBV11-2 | CASSLDWRTYEQYF | TGTGCCAGCAGCTTAGATTGGAGGACCTACGAGCAGTACTTC
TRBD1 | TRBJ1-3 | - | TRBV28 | CASSFPSWDRGLSGNTIYF | TGTGCCAGCAGTTTCCCGTCCTGGGACAGGGGGCTAAGTGGAAACACCATATATTTT